Each of the 24 T cell receptor beta chains below was sequenced from the same sample in a study of OX40 agonist ivuxolimab in advanced cancers. Generated by immunoSEQ multiplex PCR, the TCRdb table keeps only in-frame clones and is missing some. The sample holds about 26,000 clones, around four fifths seen once. The sequencing here drew on CD4+ or CD8+ T cells sorted from blood, taken in a trial of the OX40 agonist ivuxolimab. All receptors derive from an adult with an advanced solid tumor such as melanoma, head and neck, liver or kidney cancer.

The V and J genes are TRBV5-1 and TRBJ2-7, with 10 bases identical to TRBD1. J was trimmed by 3 bases and V by 5 bases; bases with no gene match: 8. Germline assignment: CDR1 SGHRS and CDR2 YFSETQ. The length of the CDR3 is 15 residues. The DNA of the CDR3 is TGCGCCAGCAGTCCCAGGGGGACAGGGGTCTACGAGCAGTACTTC. It specifies CASSPRGTGVYEQYF. Supplemented by reference TRBV5-1 and TRBJ2-7, the full variable domain reads KAGVTQTPRYLIKTRGQQVTLSCSPISGHRSVSWYQQTPGQGLQFLFEYFSETQRNKGNFPGRFSGRQFSNSRSEMNVSTLELGDSALYLCASSPRGTGVYEQYFGPGTRLTVT.

V is TRBV7-9 and J is TRBJ2-3; a possible D gene is TRBD2 (7 bases). CDR1 and CDR2 (germline): SEHNR, FQNEAQ (reference sequence). Deletions cut 1 base from V and 6 bases from J, with 14 bases between. The length of the CDR3 is 15 residues. The CDR3 region is CASSLGGGAGDTQYF. CDR3 bases: TGTGCCAGCAGCTTAGGGGGGGGCGCCGGGGATACGCAGTATTTT.

The chain carries TRBV11-3 and TRBJ2-1; 10 bases agree with TRBD2. CDR1 is SGHNT, CDR2 YENEEA, per germline. There are 19 residues in the CDR3. V gave up 2 bases and J gave up 7 bases; unmatched junction bases: 17. The CDR3, as DNA: TGTGCCAGCAGCTTACGCGGTGCTAGCGGGGGCCGAGAGAGAAATGAGCAGTTCTTC. Its protein is CASSLRGASGGRERNEQFF.

The chain is built from TRBV18 and TRBJ1-4; possibly TRBD1 for D (6 bases). Trimming removed 3 bases from V and 6 bases from J, with 17 bases in between. Germline CDR1 reads KGHSH; CDR2 reads LQKENI. This CDR3 has 16 residues. The CDR3 protein is CASSPSAGGRDEKLFF. For the CDR3, the DNA is TGTGCCAGCTCACCTTCCGCTGGGGGCCGGGATGAAAAACTGTTTTTT.

CDR3 sequence: CASSLATAYEQYF. CDR3 nucleotide sequence: TGTGCCAGCAGCTTAGCGACAGCCTACGAGCAGTACTTC. The genes are TRBV7-2 and TRBJ2-7; D possibly corresponds to TRBD1 (5 bases). The CDR3 is 13 residues long. V gave up 0 bases and J gave up 2 bases, with 5 bases separating them. Germline values: CDR1 SGHTA, CDR2 FQGNSA.

This rearrangement joins TRBV4-1 to TRBJ2-1, with TRBD1 as a possible D gene (5 bases). The CDR3 runs 14 residues. The V gene lost 0 bases and the J gene lost 5 bases, with 8 bases spanning the gap. The germline V gene encodes CDR1 MGHRA and CDR2 YSYEKL. The CDR3 here is CASSQEWTNNEQFF. The DNA of the CDR3 is TGCGCCAGCAGCCAAGAGTGGACAAACAATGAGCAGTTCTTC.

V is TRBV4-1 and J is TRBJ2-6; 8 bases map to TRBD1. The CDR3 loop spans 17 amino acids. Trimming cost V 1 base and J 0 bases; bases outside gene matches: 2. The germline V gene has CDR1 MGHRA and CDR2 YSYEKL. The CDR3 DNA reads TGCGCCAGCAGCCAAGTACAGGGGGGCTCTGGGGCCAACGTCCTGACTTTC. Its translation is CASSQVQGGSGANVLTF.

The rearrangement joins TRBV27 to TRBJ2-7; D is possibly TRBD2 (5 bases). The V and J ends lost 5 bases and 0 bases respectively, with 14 bases between them. The CDR3 consists of 15 residues. Germline-derived CDR1 and CDR2 are MNHEY and SMNVEV (reference sequence). CDR3 sequence reads: CASSLGGAISYEQYF. The CDR3 DNA is TGTGCCAGCAGTCTAGGAGGTGCAATCTCCTACGAGCAGTACTTC.

As regards this clone: Other DNA sequences from this sample encode an identical CDR3 as well. The chain couples TRBV27 to TRBJ2-4; 8 bases match TRBD1. J lost 0 bases, V lost 6 bases, and 13 bases had no gene match. Per the germline V gene, CDR1 is MNHEY and CDR2 is SMNVEV (reference sequence). The CDR3 spans 18 residues. The CDR3 region is CASSPTQQGERAKNIQYF. The DNA of the CDR3 is TGTGCCAGCAGCCCGACCCAACAGGGGGAGAGAGCCAAAAACATTCAGTACTTC.

The J gene is TRBJ2-1, the V gene TRBV7-9; 11 nucleotides line up with TRBD1. Germline CDR1 SEHNR, CDR2 FQNEAQ (reference sequence). J gave up 4 bases and V 5 bases, and 4 bases lay outside the gene matches. The CDR3 consists of 15 residues. This chain's CDR3 is CASSQGQGVYNEQFF. CDR3 bases: TGTGCCAGCAGCCAGGGACAGGGGGTTTACAATGAGCAGTTCTTC.

The gene calls are TRBV7-9 and TRBJ1-2, with D unresolved. Germline V gene data show CDR1 as SEHNR and CDR2 as FQNEAQ (reference sequence). Trimming cost V 5 bases and J 8 bases, with 9 bases left between them. This CDR3 contains 11 residues. This CDR3 is CASSPEPGYTF. DNA for the CDR3: TGTGCCAGCAGCCCTGAACCGGGCTACACCTTC.

The table lists this clone with a count of one. V and J are TRBV9 and TRBJ2-1, with 11 positions matching TRBD1. This CDR3 has 15 residues. The germline gives CDR1 SGDLS, CDR2 YYNGEE. With V trimmed by 3 bases and J by 7 bases, 6 bases remained unmatched. CDR3 loop: CASSARTGGNNEQFF. The CDR3 bases are TGTGCCAGCAGCGCCCGGACAGGGGGCAATAATGAGCAGTTCTTC.

The chain carries TRBV27 and TRBJ2-7, with 10 positions matching TRBD1. The CDR3 extends over 14 amino acids. Germline loops: CDR1 MNHEY, CDR2 SMNVEV (reference sequence). Trimming removed 7 bases from V and 3 bases from J; junction bases left unmatched: 6. Here the CDR3 reads CASKTRTGGYEQYF. The CDR3 DNA reads TGTGCCAGCAAAACCAGGACAGGGGGCTACGAGCAGTACTTC.

The chain couples TRBV19 to TRBJ2-1; possible D gene TRBD2, 5 bases. This CDR3 has 12 residues. Per the germline V gene, CDR1 is LNHDA and CDR2 is SQIVND (reference sequence). With 6 bases removed from V and 9 bases from J, the gap between germline ends came to 12 bases. The CDR3 protein is CASSSWGVEQFF. CDR3 DNA: TGTGCCAGTAGCTCTTGGGGAGTTGAGCAGTTCTTC.

The chain is built from TRBV30 and TRBJ1-1; 7 bases map to TRBD1. Trimming took 1 base from V and 5 from J; bases not matched to a gene: 7. The CDR3 spans 14 residues. Germline V CDR1 and CDR2: GTSNPN, SVGIG (reference sequence). Here the CDR3 DNA reads TGTGCCTGGAGTGACGGTGACAGGGCGACTGAAGCTTTCTTT. Encoded protein: CAWSDGDRATEAFF. Full variable domain (outside the CDR3, taken from reference TRBV30 and TRBJ1-1): SQTIHQWPATLVQPVGSPLSLECTVEGTSNPNLYWYRQAAGRGLQLLFYSVGIGQISSEVPQNLSASRPQDRQFILSSKKLLLSDSGFYLCAWSDGDRATEAFFGQGTRLTVV.

The chain is built from TRBV5-1 and TRBJ1-2, with D possibly matching TRBD1 (5 bases). Germline lookup yields CDR1 SGHRS and CDR2 YFSETQ. Trimming took off 0 bases at V and 4 bases at J, with 13 bases between the two ends. The CDR3 has 15 residues. CDR3 sequence reads: CASSLETQVGYGYTF. The CDR3 DNA sequence: TGCGCCAGCAGCTTGGAAACACAGGTGGGCTATGGCTACACCTTC.

The chain is built from TRBV12-5 and TRBJ2-5; 8 bases map to TRBD1. The V gene's germline CDR1 is LGHNT and CDR2 FRNRAP. CDR3 size: 15 residues. J gave up 5 bases and V 1 base, and 6 bases lay outside the gene matches. The CDR3 region is CASGLAGQGRETQYF. CDR3 DNA sequence: TGTGCTAGTGGTTTGGCCGGACAGGGACGGGAGACCCAGTACTTC. Full variable domain (remainder filled in from reference TRBV12-5 and TRBJ2-5): DARVTQTPRHKVTEMGQEVTMRCQPILGHNTVFWYRQTMMQGLELLAYFRNRAPLDDSGMPKDRFSAEMPDATLATLKIQPSEPRDSAVYFCASGLAGQGRETQYFGPGTRLLVL.

J is TRBJ2-7 and V is TRBV29-1, with 7 bases identical to TRBD1. Germline CDR1 and CDR2: SQVTM and ANQGSEA. The CDR3 is made up of 13 amino acids. V lost 3 bases and J lost 3; bases outside the gene matches: 5. The CDR3 loop is CSVEETGDYEQYF. CDR3 nucleotide sequence: TGCAGCGTTGAGGAAACAGGGGACTACGAGCAGTACTTC.

The chain joins TRBV6-4 to TRBJ1-6; D is ambiguous. V lost 5 bases and J lost 7, with 6 bases in between. The germline gives CDR1 MRHNA, CDR2 SNTAGT. The CDR3 covers 12 residues. As DNA, the CDR3 is TGTGCCAGCAGTTTACGAAATTCACCCCTCCACTTT. Translated: CASSLRNSPLHF.

This chain uses TRBV2 with TRBJ1-5; D is possibly TRBD1 (5 bases). This CDR3 comprises 15 residues. Trimming pared 6 bases from V and 6 bases from J, leaving 18 bases between. CDR1 is SNHLY and CDR2 is FYNNEI in the germline V gene. CDR3 DNA sequence: TGTGCCAGCAGAAGCGGGGGGGGGAGTATTCAGCCCCAGCATTTT. Encoded protein: CASRSGGGSIQPQHF.

This clone was detected only a few times. This CDR3 is CASSSYREAFF. The DNA for the CDR3 is TGTGCCAGCAGCTCTTACAGAGAAGCTTTCTTT. The V gene is TRBV7-8, the J gene TRBJ1-1, with D unclear. This CDR3 spans 11 amino acids. Germline CDR1 reads SGHVS; CDR2 reads FQNEAQ. V lost 4 bases and J lost 8, with 8 bases in between.

The genes are TRBV27 and TRBJ2-7; 7 nucleotides line up with TRBD1. Looked up from germline, CDR1 is MNHEY and CDR2 is SMNVEV (reference sequence). Losses at the gene ends were 6 bases for V and 1 base for J; bases not matched to a gene: 3. This CDR3 has 13 amino acids. The chain's CDR3 is CASRGQNSYEQYF. The CDR3 coding sequence is TGTGCCAGCAGGGGACAGAATTCCTACGAGCAGTACTTC.

The chain carries TRBV5-4 and TRBJ2-2, with TRBD1 as a possible D gene (6 bases). Between the trimmed V and J ends, which lost 4 bases and 6 bases, there was a span of 13 bases. CDR3 length equals 14 residues. The germline V gene encodes CDR1 SGHNT and CDR2 YYREEE (reference sequence). CDR3 coding DNA: TGTGCCAGCAGCCCGTGGGGGCTGGCCGGGGAGCTGTTTTTT. Amino acids: CASSPWGLAGELFF.

The gene calls are TRBV19 and TRBJ2-7; D possibly uses TRBD1 or TRBD2 (5 bases each). Trimming pared 5 bases from V and 5 bases from J, leaving 13 bases between. Looked up from germline, CDR1 is LNHDA and CDR2 is SQIVND (reference sequence). The CDR3 has 13 residues. The CDR3 sequence: CASSLMGDHEQYF. As DNA, the CDR3 is TGTGCCAGTAGTCTGATGGGGGATCACGAGCAGTACTTC. Supplemented by reference TRBV19 and TRBJ2-7, the full variable domain reads DGGITQSPKYLFRKEGQNVTLSCEQNLNHDAMYWYRQDPGQGLRLIYYSQIVNDFQKGDIAEGYSVSREKKESFPLTVTSAQKNPTAFYLCASSLMGDHEQYFGPGTRLTVT.